This T cell receptor beta chain was documented in a study of blood T cell repertoires in COVID-19. In the study overall: Collection of acute and convalescent COVID-19 samples took place in the United States, Italy and Spain. PBMCs, B-cell-depleted T cells, or T cells provided the cDNA or gDNA that made up the material.

Germline CDR1 reads LNHDA; CDR2 reads SQIVND (reference sequence). The CDR3 spans 15 residues. Trimming took 7 bases from V and 1 from J, leaving 16 bases between them. Authors' analysis steps: Reference gene primers were amplified, and this amplification served to estimate nucleated cell counts. The data were produced by immunoSEQ multiplex PCR, yet TCRdb's version contains in-frame clones alone and is incomplete. From that table come the V and J calls and clone size; the DNA was used to work out D and trimming. The data hold approximately 240,000 clones, with around 90% observed a single time. Seattle enrolled patients during active infection and tracked them longitudinally.

The receptor was isolated from a man aged 25 to 45 with COVID-19, enrolled during active disease. The specimen was peripheral blood. V is TRBV19 and J is TRBJ1-1; D possibly corresponds to TRBD1 (6 bases). CDR3 nucleotide sequence: TGTGCCAGTAAGCCGAAAGGGACATCGAACACTGAAGCTTTCTTT. It encodes CASKPKGTSNTEAFF.